This is a list of T cell receptor beta chains from one sample in a study of blood T cell repertoires in COVID-19. Method: immunoSEQ multiplex PCR; TCRdb's copy keeps in-frame clones and lacks some. The data show under 60,000 clones, with 90% seen just once and 3.1% held by the top ten. The sample consisted of peripheral blood. The receptors derive from a human donor in a cohort sampled during active COVID-19. Each CDR3 is given with its conserved first and last residue. A D gene is named only where the DNA matches it firmly.

d_gene,j_gene,v_gene,len,CDR3nt,CDR3aa
-,TRBJ1-1,TRBV30,13,TGTGCCTGGAGTGTACAGGGTAACACTGAAGCTTTCTTT,CAWSVQGNTEAFF
-,TRBJ1-1,TRBV2,14,TGTGCCAGCAGAGTTACAGGGATAAGGACTGAAGCTTTCTTT,CASRVTGIRTEAFF
-,TRBJ1-1,TRBV6-5,13,TGTGCCAGCAGTTACTCGGGCGGGACTGAAGCTTTCTTT,CASSYSGGTEAFF
-,TRBJ1-5,TRBV28,15,TGTGCCAGCAGTTTAACCACAAATAGCAATCAGCCCCAGCATTTT,CASSLTTNSNQPQHF
-,TRBJ2-1,TRBV24-1,16,TGTGCCACCAGTGAAACCGGGACACGTACCTACAATGAGCAGTTCTTC,CATSETGTRTYNEQFF
TRBD2,TRBJ2-1,TRBV5-4,17,TGTGCCAGCAGCTCCGGGACTAGCGGGGTCCGCGTCGATGAGCAGTTCTTC,CASSSGTSGVRVDEQFF
-,TRBJ1-5,TRBV27,14,TGTGCCAGCAGTTTATCGAGGGGGAATCAGCCCCAGCATTTT,CASSLSRGNQPQHF
TRBD2,TRBJ2-7,TRBV27,16,TGTGCCAGCAGTTTATATATTAGCGGGAGCTTTTACGAGCAGTACTTC,CASSLYISGSFYEQYF
TRBD2,TRBJ2-1,TRBV7-8,15,TGTGCCAGCAGCCTCCGTGGGACTAGGTACAATGAGCAGTTCTTC,CASSLRGTRYNEQFF
-,TRBJ1-1,TRBV2,13,TGTGCCAGCGGCTATAAAGGGGGGGGTGAAGCTTTCTTT,CASGYKGGGEAFF
-,TRBJ1-4,TRBV7-8,16,TGTGCCAGCAGCACAGGATACGGGAGTCCTAATGAAAAACTGTTTTTT,CASSTGYGSPNEKLFF
-,TRBJ2-3,TRBV3-1/TRBV3-2,14,TGTGCCAGCAGCCCCGGGACTAGCACAGATACGCAGTATTTT,CASSPGTSTDTQYF
-,TRBJ2-4,TRBV2,15,TGTGCCAGCAGTGAGGAGTGGCTAGCCAAAAACATTCAGTACTTC,CASSEEWLAKNIQYF
-,TRBJ1-5,TRBV18,13,TGTGCCAGCTCACCACAGGGGAATCAGCCCCAGCATTTT,CASSPQGNQPQHF
TRBD1,TRBJ2-5,TRBV9,14,TGTGCCAGCAGCGGGACAGGGGCGAGGGAGACCCAGTACTTC,CASSGTGARETQYF
-,TRBJ2-5,TRBV6-1,15,TGTGCCAGCAGTGAAATCCCGGGGGACGGAGAGACCCAGTACTTC,CASSEIPGDGETQYF
-,TRBJ1-3,TRBV7-3,13,TGTGCCAGCAGCATAGACAGAGGAAACACCATATATTTT,CASSIDRGNTIYF
-,TRBJ2-1,TRBV24-1,11,TGTGCCACCAGGAGTAACAATGAGCAGTTCTTC,CATRSNNEQFF
TRBD2,TRBJ2-3,TRBV13,18,TGTGCCAGCAGCTTAGGTCCGGGTAGCGGGAGGGCCACAGATACGCAGTATTTT,CASSLGPGSGRATDTQYF
-,TRBJ1-5,TRBV12-2,16,TGTGCAAGTCGCTCATACGGGACAGGGGATAATCAGCCCCAGCATTTT,CASRSYGTGDNQPQHF
-,TRBJ2-5,TRBV5-5,13,TGTGCCAGCAGCTTGGCCGCTCAGGAGACCCAGTACTTC,CASSLAAQETQYF
TRBD1,TRBJ2-7,TRBV11-2,17,TGTGCCAGCAGCTTCCGAGGTACCGGCAGGGGGACGCTCGAGCAGTACTTC,CASSFRGTGRGTLEQYF
TRBD2,TRBJ2-7,TRBV30,14,TGTGCCTGGAGGGGACTAGCGGCGCCCTACGAGCAGTACTTC,CAWRGLAAPYEQYF
-,TRBJ1-2,TRBV28,12,TGTGCCAGCGGCGGGGACCTCTATGGCTACACCTTC,CASGGDLYGYTF
TRBD2,TRBJ2-7,TRBV5-1,15,TGCGCCAGCAGCTTGACTAGCGGGAGATCCTACGAGCAGTACTTC,CASSLTSGRSYEQYF
TRBD2,TRBJ2-1,TRBV7-2,16,TGTGCCAGCAGCTTAGAGCTAGCGGGACACTACAATGAGCAGTTCTTC,CASSLELAGHYNEQFF
-,TRBJ1-6,TRBV6-6,14,TGTGCCAGCAGTTACGCAGAGCGTAATTCACCCCTCCACTTT,CASSYAERNSPLHF
-,TRBJ2-2,TRBV7-8,15,TGTGCCAGCAGCTTGATGTACAGGGTCATCGGGGAGCTGTTTTTT,CASSLMYRVIGELFF